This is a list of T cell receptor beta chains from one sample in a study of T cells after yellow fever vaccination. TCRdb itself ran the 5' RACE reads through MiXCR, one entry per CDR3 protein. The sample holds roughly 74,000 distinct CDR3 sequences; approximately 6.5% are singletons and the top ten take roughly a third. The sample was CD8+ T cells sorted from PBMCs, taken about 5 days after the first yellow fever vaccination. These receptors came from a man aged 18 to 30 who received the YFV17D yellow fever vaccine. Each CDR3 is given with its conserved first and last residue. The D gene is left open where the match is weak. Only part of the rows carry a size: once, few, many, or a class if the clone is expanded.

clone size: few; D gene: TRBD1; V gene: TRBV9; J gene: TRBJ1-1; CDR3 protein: CASTPGQGRVNTEAFF; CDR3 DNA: TGTGCCAGCACCCCGGGACAGGGAAGGGTAAACACTGAAGCTTTCTTT
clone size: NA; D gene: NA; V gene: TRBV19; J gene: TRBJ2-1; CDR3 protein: CASSRGNEQFF; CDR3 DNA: TGTGCCAGTAGTCGGGGGAATGAGCAGTTCTTC
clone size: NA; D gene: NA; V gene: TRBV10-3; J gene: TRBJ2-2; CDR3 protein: CAIPTITGELFF; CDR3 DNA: TGTGCCATCCCAACGATAACCGGGGAGCTGTTTTTT
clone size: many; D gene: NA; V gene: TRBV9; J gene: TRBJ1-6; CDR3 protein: CASTITGSTPLHF; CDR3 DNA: TGTGCCAGCACTATTACAGGGTCTACACCCCTCCACTTT
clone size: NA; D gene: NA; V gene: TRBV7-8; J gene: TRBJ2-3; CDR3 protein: CASRSRGGDTQYF; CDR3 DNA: TGTGCCAGCCGAAGTCGGGGAGGAGATACGCAGTATTTT
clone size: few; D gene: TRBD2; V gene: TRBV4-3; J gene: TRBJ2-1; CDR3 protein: CASSQDRGGPYNEQFF; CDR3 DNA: TGCGCCAGCAGCCAAGATCGGGGGGGCCCCTACAATGAGCAGTTCTTC
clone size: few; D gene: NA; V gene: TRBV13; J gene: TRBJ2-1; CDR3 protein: CASSLGLDRIPNEQFF; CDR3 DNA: TGTGCCAGCAGCTTAGGCCTAGATCGAATCCCCAATGAGCAGTTCTTC
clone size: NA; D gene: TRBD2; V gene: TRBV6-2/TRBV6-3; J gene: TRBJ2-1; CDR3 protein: CASSYSLASGGAFNEQFF; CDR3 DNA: TGTGCCAGCAGTTACTCGTTGGCTAGCGGGGGGGCCTTTAATGAGCAGTTCTTC
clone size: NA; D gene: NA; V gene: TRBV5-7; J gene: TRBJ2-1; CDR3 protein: CASGPGRRHNERFF; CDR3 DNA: TGTGCCAGCGGCCCCGGGCGCCGGCACAATGAGCGGTTCTTC
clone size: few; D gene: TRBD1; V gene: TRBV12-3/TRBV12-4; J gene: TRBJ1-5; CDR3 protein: CASTQGGNQPQHF; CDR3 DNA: TGTGCCAGCACCCAGGGGGGGAATCAGCCCCAGCATTTT
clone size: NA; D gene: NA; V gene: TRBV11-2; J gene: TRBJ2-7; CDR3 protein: CASSYGTSSYEQYF; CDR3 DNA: TGTGCCAGCAGCTACGGGACTTCCTCCTACGAGCAGTACTTC
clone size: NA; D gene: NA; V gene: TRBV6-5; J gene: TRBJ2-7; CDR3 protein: CASSYAAEQYF; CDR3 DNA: TGTGCCAGCAGTTATGCGGCCGAGCAGTACTTC
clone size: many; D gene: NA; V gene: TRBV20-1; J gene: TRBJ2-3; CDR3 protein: CSAGGLRDTQYF; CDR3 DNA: TGCAGTGCGGGGGGGCTAAGAGATACGCAGTATTTT
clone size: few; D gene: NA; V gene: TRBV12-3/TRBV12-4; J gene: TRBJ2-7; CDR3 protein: CASREQVYEQYF; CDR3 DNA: TGTGCCAGCAGGGAACAGGTTTACGAGCAGTACTTC
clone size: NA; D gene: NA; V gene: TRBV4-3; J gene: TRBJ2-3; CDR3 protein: CASSQDLLGHLTDTQYF; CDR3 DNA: TGCGCCAGCAGCCAAGATCTTTTAGGACACCTGACAGATACGCAGTATTTT
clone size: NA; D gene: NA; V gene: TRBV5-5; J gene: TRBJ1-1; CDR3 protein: CASSLLVGRQGYNTEAFF; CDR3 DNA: TGTGCCAGCAGCTTATTGGTAGGACGGCAGGGGTATAACACTGAAGCTTTCTTT